This T cell receptor beta chain was retrieved from a study of early T cells in non-severe SARS-CoV-2 infection. Study overall: Unpaired chains resulted from sequencing bulk RNA of unsorted whole blood. Study observations and caveats: Missing private and CD4 specificities, VDJdb matching favored anti-spike CD8 responses.

A word on this clonotype: Antigen unknown.

cDNA molecules, individually, were tagged with unique molecular identifiers. TCRdb processed the 5' RACE reads anew with MiXCR; each CDR3 protein has one entry. The data hold more than 45,000 distinct CDR3 sequences, with about an eighth observed a single time. The V end was cut by 2 bases, the J end by 2 bases, with 8 bases between. Germline values: CDR1 MNHEY, CDR2 SVGAGI. The CDR3 extends over 14 amino acids. The clonotype comes from an adult who was a healthcare worker with PCR-confirmed SARS-CoV-2 infection or an uninfected control (not recorded which). The chain links TRBV6-5 to TRBJ2-3, with no clear D. Sequences were obtained from whole blood. CDR3 in DNA: TGTGCCAGCAGTTACGGGCCTCCCACAGATACGCAGTATTTT. Its protein product is CASSYGPPTDTQYF.